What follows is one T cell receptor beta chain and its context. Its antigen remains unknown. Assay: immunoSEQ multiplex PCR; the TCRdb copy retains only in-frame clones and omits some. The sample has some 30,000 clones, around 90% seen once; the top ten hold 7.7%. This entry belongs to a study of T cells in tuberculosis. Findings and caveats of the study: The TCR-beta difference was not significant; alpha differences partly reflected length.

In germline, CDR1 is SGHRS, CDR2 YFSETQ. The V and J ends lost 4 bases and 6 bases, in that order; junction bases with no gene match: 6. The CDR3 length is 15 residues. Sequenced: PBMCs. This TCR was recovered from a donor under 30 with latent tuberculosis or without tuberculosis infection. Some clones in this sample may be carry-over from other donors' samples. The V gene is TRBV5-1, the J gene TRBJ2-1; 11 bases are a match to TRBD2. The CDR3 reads CASSPGLAVSNEQFF. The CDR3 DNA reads TGCGCCAGCAGCCCGGGACTAGCGGTGTCCAATGAGCAGTTCTTC.